This T cell receptor beta chain was observed in a study of T cell changes during pregnancy in multiple sclerosis. Method: immunoSEQ multiplex PCR; TCRdb's copy keeps in-frame clones and lacks some. The sample lists about 70,000 clones, about 93% occurring once. Between the trimmed V and J ends, which lost 5 bases and 5 bases, there was a span of 13 bases. Germline-derived CDR1 and CDR2 are SGHTA and FQGTGA. The CDR3 spans 14 residues. This clone was seen just once. The starting material was peripheral blood, obtained in the third trimester of pregnancy. The chain combines TRBV7-3 with TRBJ2-1; weak D call: TRBD2 (6 bases). The TCR was taken from a female donor in good health, enrolled as a control in a pregnancy study. The chain's CDR3 is CASSPGTHDNEQFF. DNA of the CDR3: TGTGCCAGCAGCCCCGGGACTCATGACAATGAGCAGTTCTTC.